The sequence of this T cell receptor (beta chain) was determined in a study of PD-1 blockade in classical Hodgkin lymphoma. Described time point: cycle 4 day 1 (C4D1), after less than 7 weeks of nivolumab. Every patient relapsed after autologous stem cell transplantation, and brentuximab vedotin exposure varied. Sequencing was performed with immunoSEQ multiplex PCR; in TCRdb, only in-frame clones are kept and a portion is missing. Of 99,000 or so clones in the sample, over 85% are singletons; the top ten hold around 20%. The CDR3 has 13 amino acids. V was clipped by 5 bases and J by 3 bases, with 8 bases between them. Germline V gene data show CDR1 as MNHEY and CDR2 as SMNVEV (reference sequence).

This TCR derives from a human donor with classical Hodgkin lymphoma. The sequenced sample was peripheral blood mononuclear cells (PBMCs), obtained before the fourth cycle of nivolumab. The rearrangement uses TRBV27 and TRBJ2-1; D may be TRBD1 or TRBD2 (5 bases each). The CDR3 nucleotides read TGTGCCAGCAGTATGGGGGACTACAATGAGCAGTTCTTC. This codes for CASSMGDYNEQFF.